This is a list of T cell receptor beta chains from one sample in a study of regulatory T cells in long-lasting Graves disease. MiXCR, applied by TCRdb to the multiplex PCR reads, yields one record per CDR3 protein. The repertoire holds 500,000 to 700,000 distinct CDR3 sequences, with about 16% as singletons. The sample also formed part of further work on T cells in Graves' hyperthyroidism and ophthalmopathy.

Source: peripheral blood mononuclear cells (PBMCs), taken at new diagnosis, from a patient treated with antithyroid drugs. These receptors were taken from a woman aged 30 to 39 with Graves disease. Both conserved end residues are part of each CDR3. Not all rows give a size; the values are once, few, many and, for expanded clones, a class.

many,TRBJ1-1,TRBV12-3/TRBV12-4,CASRSAGAIWAFF
many,TRBJ2-7,TRBV2,CASSDFRTGADEQYF
many,TRBJ1-5,TRBV20-1,CSAGGGRGQPQHF
few,TRBJ2-6,TRBV14,CASSQPGSGANVLTF
.,TRBJ1-4,TRBV28,CASSFRGGGTLFF
.,TRBJ2-6,TRBV19,CASSISSRTSGTTSGANVLTF
many,TRBJ1-2,TRBV27,CASSQRGGAGGYTF
many,TRBJ2-2,TRBV28,CASSLRTGTRELFF
many,TRBJ2-3,TRBV5-1,CASSLAGPLGDTQYF
few,TRBJ2-2,TRBV9,CASGLAGAGGELFF
many,TRBJ2-2,TRBV28,CASRATGGFSTGELFF
many,TRBJ2-2,TRBV7-2,CASGARQGSTGELFF
.,TRBJ2-1,TRBV11-2,CASSWTSGSGNEQFF
.,TRBJ2-1,TRBV19,CASKQRGAYNEQFF
many,TRBJ1-5,TRBV20-1,CSARGGAGNQPQHF
.,TRBJ1-1,TRBV5-1,CASSLEWTGRTEAFF
few,TRBJ1-5,TRBV19,CASSMAGGQAQPQHF
few,TRBJ2-7,TRBV12-3/TRBV12-4,CASTIGTSGEQYF
many,TRBJ2-7,TRBV29-1,CSVLRSASTGGRWAYEQYF
many,TRBJ2-3,TRBV18,CASSLSSGPTDTQYF
many,TRBJ2-7,TRBV20-1,CSARGPDRAFYEQYF
.,TRBJ2-5,TRBV4-1,CASSQGTGTGKETQYF
few,TRBJ2-7,TRBV10-3,CAISESGRPEQYF
.,TRBJ1-5,TRBV2,CASSYSGINQPQHF
many,TRBJ1-2,TRBV12-3/TRBV12-4,CASSFGTAGYTF
many,TRBJ2-7,TRBV6-1,CASSRDSKYEQYF
many,TRBJ2-7,TRBV6-2/TRBV6-3,CASSGTVIYEQYF
many,TRBJ2-3,TRBV2,CASSGGGLAGGDTQYF
.,TRBJ2-2,TRBV27,CASKFGPGELFF